One and the same sample provided the 29 T cell receptor beta chains below, sequenced in a study of Ad26.COV2.S vaccination and SARS-CoV-2 variants. Here immunoSEQ multiplex PCR was the method, and the copy in TCRdb shows in-frame clones only, minus some. Of about 350,000 clones in the sample, roughly nine tenths are singletons; the top ten hold 5.5% to 7%. Regarding treatment: around 19 received Ad26.COV2.S at low or high dose, single or two shots; about five received placebo; per-sample allocation not given. The investigators took samples on day 63 after the first vaccine or placebo injection. The sample here was peripheral blood, taken in a trial of Ad26.COV2.S vaccine versus placebo. The receptors were gathered from a person between 18 and 59 years old who received the Ad26.COV2.S COVID-19 vaccine or a placebo.

This chain connects TRBV27 to TRBJ2-5; the D gene is possibly TRBD1 (6 bases). V was cut by 4 bases and J by 0 bases, with 12 bases left in between. The CDR3 is 15 amino acids. Germline assignment: CDR1 MNHEY and CDR2 SMNVEV (reference sequence). The DNA for the CDR3 is TGTGCCAGCAGTTCCTTGCAGGGGTACCAAGAGACCCAGTACTTC. Translating it yields CASSSLQGYQETQYF.

The chain uses TRBV2 and TRBJ1-2; D is unclear. V lost 3 bases and J lost 7, with 9 bases in between. Germline V lookup: CDR1 SNHLY, CDR2 FYNNEI. The CDR3 totals 12 residues. CDR3 loop: CASSDGLGGYTF. The CDR3 DNA follows: TGTGCCAGCAGTGACGGTCTCGGTGGCTACACCTTC. Full variable domain (outside the CDR3, taken from reference TRBV2 and TRBJ1-2): EPEVTQTPSHQVTQMGQEVILRCVPISNHLYFYWYRQILGQKVEFLVSFYNNEISEKSEIFDDQFSVERPDGSNFTLKIRSTKLEDSAMYFCASSDGLGGYTFGSGTRLTVV.

The chain couples TRBV19 to TRBJ2-1, with unresolved D. Trimming removed 1 base at V and 2 bases at J, with 12 bases between. CDR1 is LNHDA and CDR2 is SQIVND in the germline V gene (reference sequence). There are 16 residues in the CDR3. The CDR3 DNA follows: TGTGCCAGTAGTATAGGGTTGAAGCAGGCCTACAATGAGCAGTTCTTC. This sequence encodes CASSIGLKQAYNEQFF. Together with reference TRBV19 and TRBJ2-1, the CDR3 gives the full variable domain: DGGITQSPKYLFRKEGQNVTLSCEQNLNHDAMYWYRQDPGQGLRLIYYSQIVNDFQKGDIAEGYSVSREKKESFPLTVTSAQKNPTAFYLCASSIGLKQAYNEQFFGPGTRLTVL.

The V call is TRBV28, the J call TRBJ2-1; D gene uncertain. Germline loops: CDR1 MDHEN, CDR2 SYDVKM. With 2 bases removed from V and 9 bases from J, the gap between germline ends came to 11 bases. The CDR3 spans 13 residues. The CDR3 DNA reads TGTGCCAGCAGTTTAACAAAGTCCGCTGAGCAGTTCTTC. This codes for CASSLTKSAEQFF.

CDR3 sequence: CASSLQAGKVYEQFF. The DNA for the CDR3 is TGTGCCAGCAGTCTACAAGCGGGAAAAGTCTATGAGCAGTTCTTC. V gene TRBV28 combines with J gene TRBJ2-1; 7 bases are shared with TRBD2. The V gene end was trimmed by 5 bases and the J gene end by 8 bases; junction bases not matched to a gene: 12. Germline V gene lookup returns CDR1 MDHEN and CDR2 SYDVKM. The length of the CDR3 is 15 residues.

The chain uses TRBV29-1 and TRBJ1-1; maybe TRBD1 (5 bases). The CDR3 is 13 amino acids. CDR1 is SQVTM and CDR2 is ANQGSEA in the germline V gene. The V gene lost 7 bases and the J gene lost 4 bases, with 16 bases spanning the gap. CDR3 in DNA: TGCAGCGCCTACGAGGGCCAGGGCACTGAAGCTTTCTTT. Its translation: CSAYEGQGTEAFF.

This clone was picked up one time. The chain has TRBV11-3 and TRBJ2-1; D is possibly TRBD1 (6 bases). CDR1 and CDR2 (germline): SGHNT, YENEEA. The CDR3 is 13 amino acids. V lost 4 bases and J 4 bases, leaving 8 bases between the germline ends. CDR3 amino acids: CASSSGQYNEQFF. The CDR3 coding sequence is TGTGCCAGCAGCTCCGGACAGTACAATGAGCAGTTCTTC.

The rearrangement uses TRBV5-5 and TRBJ2-7; tentatively, D is TRBD1 or TRBD2 (6 bases each). V lost 4 bases and J 6 bases, leaving 23 bases between the germline ends. CDR1 and CDR2 (germline): SGHKS, YYEKEE (reference sequence). There are 16 residues in the CDR3. CDR3 sequence reads: CASSASGALRGFEQYF. As DNA, the CDR3 is TGTGCCAGCAGCGCATCGGGGGCCCTGAGGGGTTTCGAGCAGTACTTC.

The chain employs TRBV5-1 and TRBJ1-1; 9 bases agree with TRBD1. J was trimmed by 1 base and V by 2 bases; bases with no gene match: 3. From germline, CDR1 is SGHRS and CDR2 YFSETQ. The CDR3 contains 15 residues. CDR3 loop: CASSFQQGANTEAFF. DNA for the CDR3: TGCGCCAGCAGCTTTCAACAGGGGGCGAACACTGAAGCTTTCTTT. The variable domain in full, completed from reference TRBV5-1 and TRBJ1-1, reads KAGVTQTPRYLIKTRGQQVTLSCSPISGHRSVSWYQQTPGQGLQFLFEYFSETQRNKGNFPGRFSGRQFSNSRSEMNVSTLELGDSALYLCASSFQQGANTEAFFGQGTRLTVV.

This chain uses TRBV27 with TRBJ1-4, with D unresolved. Per the germline V gene, CDR1 is MNHEY and CDR2 is SMNVEV (reference sequence). The CDR3 has 13 residues. The V end lost 5 bases, the J end lost 11 bases, and 15 bases lay between the germline ends. The CDR3 DNA follows: TGTGCCAGCAGTCGCCCAACAATCAGGAAACTGTTTTTT. As protein: CASSRPTIRKLFF.

V and J are TRBV6-5 and TRBJ1-3; TRBD1 might be the D (6 bases). Germline V gives CDR1 MNHEY, CDR2 SVGAGI. CDR3 size: 15 residues. The V end was cut by 7 bases, the J end by 0 bases, with 13 bases between. CDR3 nucleotides: TGTGCCAGCATGAACAGGGCATTCTCTGGAAACACCATATATTTT. It yields the protein CASMNRAFSGNTIYF.

The chain is built from TRBV28 and TRBJ2-5; D is ambiguous. Germline V gives CDR1 MDHEN, CDR2 SYDVKM. V lost 5 bases to trimming and J lost 5 bases, with 9 bases between them. CDR3 length equals 12 residues. CDR3 protein: CASSPNWETQYF. In nucleotides, the CDR3 is TGTGCCAGCAGTCCAAATTGGGAGACCCAGTACTTC. The entire variable domain, with the rest obtained from reference TRBV28 and TRBJ2-5, is as follows: DVKVTQSSRYLVKRTGEKVFLECVQDMDHENMFWYRQDPGLGLRLIYFSYDVKMKEKGDIPEGYSVSREKKERFSLILESASTNQTSMYLCASSPNWETQYFGPGTRLLVL.

As concerns this clone: This same CDR3 is encoded by further DNA sequences in the sample. The J gene is TRBJ2-3, the V gene TRBV7-3; D call uncertain. V was trimmed by 5 bases and J by 0 bases, leaving 3 bases between them. This CDR3 has 12 amino acids. CDR1 SGHTA and CDR2 FQGTGA come from the germline V gene. CDR3 protein: CASSQSTDTQYF. The CDR3 region has the DNA TGTGCCAGCAGCCAAAGCACAGATACGCAGTATTTT.

This chain uses TRBV9 with TRBJ2-1; 8 bases are a match to TRBD2. Germline values: CDR1 SGDLS, CDR2 YYNGEE. With V trimmed by 4 bases and J by 5 bases, 8 bases remained unmatched. The CDR3 loop spans 15 amino acids. This chain's CDR3 is CASSQSGSSNNEQFF. The CDR3 nucleotides read TGTGCCAGCAGCCAGAGCGGGAGTAGCAACAATGAGCAGTTCTTC.

The sample holds one count of this clone. The rearrangement uses TRBV7-3 and TRBJ2-2, with 8 positions matching TRBD1. V shed 5 bases and J 1 base; nucleotides not matched to a gene: 3. The germline V gene encodes CDR1 SGHTA and CDR2 FQGTGA. The CDR3 is 15 amino acids. CDR3 sequence: CASSPGTGNTGELFF. DNA for the CDR3: TGTGCCAGCAGCCCCGGGACAGGGAACACCGGGGAGCTGTTTTTT.

The chain combines TRBV7-8 with TRBJ1-4; D ambiguous. V dropped 1 base and J dropped 7 bases, with 4 bases sitting between them. Germline V lookup: CDR1 SGHVS, CDR2 FQNEAQ. This CDR3 is built from 12 residues. The CDR3 loop reads CASSLEREKLFF. In DNA form, the CDR3 reads TGTGCCAGCAGCTTAGAACGTGAAAAACTGTTTTTT.

This rearrangement joins TRBV29-1 to TRBJ1-4; D not certain. CDR1 SQVTM and CDR2 ANQGSEA come from the germline V gene. Trimming removed 4 bases at V and 0 bases at J, with 6 bases between. The length of the CDR3 is 13 residues. The CDR3 DNA sequence: TGCAGCGTTGTTCCCGCAACTAATGAAAAACTGTTTTTT. This codes for CSVVPATNEKLFF.

This chain connects TRBV5-1 to TRBJ2-1; D is tentatively TRBD1 or TRBD2 (6 bases each). The CDR3 is 17 residues long. CDR1 and CDR2 from the germline V gene are SGHRS and YFSETQ. V lost 6 bases, J lost 3 bases, and 22 bases lay in between. This CDR3 is CASKGGYMRDLYNEQFF. DNA of the CDR3: TGCGCCAGCAAAGGGGGGTATATGCGGGACCTCTACAATGAGCAGTTCTTC.

The J gene is TRBJ1-1, the V gene TRBV7-9, with a weak D call TRBD1 (5 bases). V gave up 0 bases and J gave up 0 bases, with 11 bases separating them. The germline gives CDR1 SEHNR, CDR2 FQNEAQ (reference sequence). This CDR3 region has 16 residues. The CDR3 sequence: CASSLAAGIMNTEAFF. The CDR3 DNA sequence: TGTGCCAGCAGCTTAGCGGCAGGGATAATGAACACTGAAGCTTTCTTT.

This sequence joins TRBV3-1 (or the pseudogene TRBV3-2) and TRBJ2-1; the D is unclear. V was shortened by 1 base and J by 7 bases, with 14 bases between the two germline ends. In germline, CDR1 is LGHDT, CDR2 YNNKEL (reference sequence). The CDR3 runs to 15 residues. The chain's CDR3 is CASSQGHLLNNEQFF. The CDR3, as DNA: TGTGCCAGCAGCCAAGGACATCTTTTGAATAATGAGCAGTTCTTC.

The chain combines TRBV5-6 with TRBJ1-4, with D perhaps matching TRBD1 (5 bases). This CDR3 contains 17 residues. V was cut by 2 bases and J by 3 bases, with 17 bases left in between. The germline gives CDR1 SGHDT, CDR2 YYEEEE. Here the CDR3 DNA reads TGTGCCAGCAGCTTTCTTGGGGGTCGGCAGGCTAATGAAAAACTGTTTTTT. It yields the protein CASSFLGGRQANEKLFF.

This clone has a single count. The V gene is TRBV7-6, the J gene TRBJ1-3; unclear D gene. This CDR3 region has 12 residues. With 7 bases removed from V and 0 bases from J, the gap between germline ends came to 4 bases. CDR1 is SGHVS and CDR2 is FNYEAQ in the germline V gene. The CDR3 DNA reads as TGTGCCAGCACAGGCTCTGGAAACACCATATATTTT. Amino acids: CASTGSGNTIYF.

V is TRBV7-3 and J is TRBJ2-7, with 8 bases identical to TRBD2. This CDR3 has 15 residues. CDR1 is SGHTA, CDR2 FQGTGA, per germline. With 1 base clipped from V and 5 bases from J, the junction kept 7 bases outside the gene matches. The CDR3 protein is CASSLNGRAGNEQYF. In DNA, the CDR3 is TGTGCCAGCAGCTTAAACGGGAGGGCCGGAAACGAGCAGTACTTC.

This chain joins TRBV19 and TRBJ2-1; 8 bases align to TRBD2. The CDR3 spans 17 residues. V dropped 3 bases and J dropped 9; count of bases not matched to a gene: 16. Germline CDR1 and CDR2: LNHDA and SQIVND (reference sequence). The CDR3 loop is CASSILSYGGGPGEQFF. The CDR3 bases are TGTGCCAGTAGTATTCTCAGTTACGGGGGGGGCCCGGGTGAGCAGTTCTTC.

The rearrangement joins TRBV10-3 to TRBJ2-7, with D possibly matching TRBD1 (5 bases). The CDR3 covers 12 residues. Trimming left V 10 bases short and J 1 base short, with 11 bases between. The germline gives CDR1 ENHRY, CDR2 SYGVKD. As DNA, the CDR3 is TGTGCCACCAAGACAGCATCCTACGAGCAGTACTTC. Protein sequence: CATKTASYEQYF.

The chain uses TRBV27 and TRBJ2-1; unclear D gene. CDR3 length equals 12 residues. V gave up 6 bases and J gave up 10 bases, with 13 bases separating them. From germline, CDR1 is MNHEY and CDR2 SMNVEV (reference sequence). CDR3 sequence (DNA): TGTGCCAGCAGACAAACGCTGAGCGAGCAGTTCTTC. Its protein is CASRQTLSEQFF.

The V and J genes are TRBV6-5 and TRBJ1-5; D gene uncertain. Trimming stripped 6 bases from V and 13 bases from J, with 19 bases between. The CDR3 length is 13 residues. In germline, CDR1 is MNHEY, CDR2 SVGAGI. CDR3 sequence (DNA): TGTGCCAGCAGCAACTCCTTTGCCGGACCTCAGCATTTT. Amino acids: CASSNSFAGPQHF.

The rearrangement joins TRBV5-6 to TRBJ2-1; D gene unclear. Germline CDR1 reads SGHDT; CDR2 reads YYEEEE. The CDR3 is made up of 12 amino acids. V was clipped by 1 base and J by 4 bases, with 3 bases between them. The CDR3 bases are TGTGCCAGCAGCTTGAGGTACAATGAGCAGTTCTTC. Protein product: CASSLRYNEQFF.

The V gene is TRBV6-2 or TRBV6-3, the J gene TRBJ1-1; TRBD1 matches 9 bases. The germline gives CDR1 MNHEY, CDR2 SVGEGT. Trimming at V came to 5 bases and at J to 11 bases, leaving 6 bases not matched to a gene. The CDR3 spans 12 residues. Here the CDR3 DNA reads TGTGCCAGCAGTCAGGGACAGGGCAGGGCTTTCTTT. Translated, it gives CASSQGQGRAFF.